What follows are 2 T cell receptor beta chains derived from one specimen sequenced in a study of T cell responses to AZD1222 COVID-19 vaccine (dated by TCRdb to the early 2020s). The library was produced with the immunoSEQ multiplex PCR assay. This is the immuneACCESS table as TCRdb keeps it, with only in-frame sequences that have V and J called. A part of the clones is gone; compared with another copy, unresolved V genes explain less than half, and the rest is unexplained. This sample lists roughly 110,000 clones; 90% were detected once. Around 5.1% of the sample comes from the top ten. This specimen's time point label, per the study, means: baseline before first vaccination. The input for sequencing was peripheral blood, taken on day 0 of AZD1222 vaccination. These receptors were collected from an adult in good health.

CDR3 amino acids: CASSVRPHSTSNTGELFF. DNA of the CDR3: TGTGCCAGCAGTGTCAGGCCCCATTCCACATCGAACACCGGGGAGCTGTTTTTT. The chain couples TRBV2 to TRBJ2-2; D not certain. V was shortened by 4 bases and J by 0 bases, with 18 bases between the two germline ends. The length of the CDR3 is 18 residues. Germline lookup yields CDR1 SNHLY and CDR2 FYNNEI.

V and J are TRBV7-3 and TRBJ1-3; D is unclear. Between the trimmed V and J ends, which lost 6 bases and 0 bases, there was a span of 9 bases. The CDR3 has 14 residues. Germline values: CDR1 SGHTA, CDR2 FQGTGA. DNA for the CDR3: TGTGCCAGCAGTAAGGAGAGCTCTGGAAACACCATATATTTT. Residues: CASSKESSGNTIYF.